The source of this T cell receptor beta chain is a study of monozygotic twins with inflammatory bowel disease. Without any T cell sorting, total RNA was isolated from whole blood. Comments on this clonotype: The antigen is not known.

Generation of cDNA took place in eight separate reactions per sample. TCRdb re-called the 5' RACE reads, yielding one record per CDR3 amino acid sequence without DNA. The table lists just over 300,000 distinct CDR3 sequences. Whole-study findings and limits: Repertoires of patients may have been made more variable by differing immunosuppressive treatments.

The specimen sequenced was blood. The source of this sequence is a human donor with ulcerative colitis or Crohn's disease, or a healthy co-twin of an affected twin (not recorded which).

This CDR3 reads CASSLVAGRTQFF. The chain uses TRBV7-2 and TRBJ2-1; TCRdb names TRBD1, which stays unverified in the absence of DNA. Germline V CDR1 and CDR2: SGHTA, FQGNSA. The CDR3 is 13 amino acids.